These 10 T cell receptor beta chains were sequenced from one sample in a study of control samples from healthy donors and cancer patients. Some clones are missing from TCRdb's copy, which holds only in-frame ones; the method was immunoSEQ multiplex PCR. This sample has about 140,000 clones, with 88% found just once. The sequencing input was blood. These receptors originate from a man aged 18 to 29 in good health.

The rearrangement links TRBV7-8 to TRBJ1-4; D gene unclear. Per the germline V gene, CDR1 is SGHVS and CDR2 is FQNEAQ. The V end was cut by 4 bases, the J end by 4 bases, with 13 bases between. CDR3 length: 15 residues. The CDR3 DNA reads TGTGCCAGCAGCTCCGACGGGAAAATTAATGAAAAACTGTTTTTT. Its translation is CASSSDGKINEKLFF.

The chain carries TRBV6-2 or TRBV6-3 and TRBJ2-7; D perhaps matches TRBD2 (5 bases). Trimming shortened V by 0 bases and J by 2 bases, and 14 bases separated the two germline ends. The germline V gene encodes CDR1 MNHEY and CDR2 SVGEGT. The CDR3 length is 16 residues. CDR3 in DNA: TGTGCCAGCAGTTACTCCTCTTTGGCGGAGGCCTACGAGCAGTACTTC. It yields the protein CASSYSSLAEAYEQYF.

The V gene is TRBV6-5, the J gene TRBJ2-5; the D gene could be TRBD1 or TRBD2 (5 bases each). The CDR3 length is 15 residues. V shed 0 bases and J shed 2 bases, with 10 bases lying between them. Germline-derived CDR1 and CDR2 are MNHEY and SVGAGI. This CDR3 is CASSYSGTGQETQYF. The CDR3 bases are TGTGCCAGCAGTTACTCAGGGACCGGACAAGAGACCCAGTACTTC.

CDR3 in DNA: TGTGCCAGCAGTTTTATCGGTGGGAACACTGAAGCTTTCTTT. This gives the protein CASSFIGGNTEAFF. This chain connects TRBV28 to TRBJ1-1; D ambiguous. The CDR3 totals 14 residues. Germline CDR1 is MDHEN and CDR2 is SYDVKM. With 3 bases removed from V and 1 base from J, the gap between germline ends came to 9 bases.

In DNA form, the CDR3 reads TGTGCCAGCAGCTTAGGAGGGACTAGCGACGTAGGGCAGTTCTTC. Its protein is CASSLGGTSDVGQFF. The chain uses TRBV11-3 and TRBJ2-1; 10 nucleotides line up with TRBD2. Germline CDR1 and CDR2: SGHNT and YENEEA. J gave up 12 bases and V 1 base, and 9 bases lay outside the gene matches. The CDR3 covers 15 residues.

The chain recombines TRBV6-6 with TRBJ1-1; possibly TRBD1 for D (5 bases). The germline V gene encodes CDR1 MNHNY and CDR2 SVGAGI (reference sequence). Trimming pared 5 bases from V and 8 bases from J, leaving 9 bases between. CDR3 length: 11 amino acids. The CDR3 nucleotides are TGTGCCAGCAGTCCCAACAGGGAAGCTTTCTTT. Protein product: CASSPNREAFF.

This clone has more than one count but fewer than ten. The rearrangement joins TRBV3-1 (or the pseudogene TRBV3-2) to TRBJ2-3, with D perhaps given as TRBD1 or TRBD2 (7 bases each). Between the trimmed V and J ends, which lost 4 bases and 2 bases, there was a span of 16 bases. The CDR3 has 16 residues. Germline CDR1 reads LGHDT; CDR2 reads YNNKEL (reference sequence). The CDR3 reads CASSLETGDYTDTQYF. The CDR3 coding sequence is TGTGCCAGCAGCCTAGAAACAGGGGACTACACAGATACGCAGTATTTT.

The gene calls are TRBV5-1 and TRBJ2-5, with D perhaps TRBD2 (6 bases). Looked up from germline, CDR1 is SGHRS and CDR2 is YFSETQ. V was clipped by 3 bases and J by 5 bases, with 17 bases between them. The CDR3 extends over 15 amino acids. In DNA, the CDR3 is TGCGCCAGCAGCTCTGTGACTAGTTTTTCGGAGACCCAGTACTTC. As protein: CASSSVTSFSETQYF.

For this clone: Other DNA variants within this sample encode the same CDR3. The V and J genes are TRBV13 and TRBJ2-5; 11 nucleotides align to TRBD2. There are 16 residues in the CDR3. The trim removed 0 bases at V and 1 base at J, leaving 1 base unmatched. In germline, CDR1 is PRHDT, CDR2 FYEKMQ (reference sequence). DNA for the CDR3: TGTGCCAGCAGCTTAGGTCTAGCGGGGGGCCAAGAGACCCAGTACTTC. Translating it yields CASSLGLAGGQETQYF.

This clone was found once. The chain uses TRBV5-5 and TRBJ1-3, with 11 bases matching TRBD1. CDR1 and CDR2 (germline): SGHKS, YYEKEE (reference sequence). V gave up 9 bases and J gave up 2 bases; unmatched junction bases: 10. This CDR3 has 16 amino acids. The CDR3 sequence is CATRPGQGGTGNTIYF. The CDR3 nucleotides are TGTGCCACAAGACCGGGACAGGGGGGAACTGGAAACACCATATATTTT.